This T cell receptor (beta chain) was recorded in a study of shared clonotypes between healthy human individuals. Points from the study as a whole: The authors expected sequencing depth to affect clonotype sharing among donors.

CDR3 length equals 16 residues. CDR1 and CDR2 (germline): SEHNR, FQNEAQ (reference sequence). V lost 1 base to trimming and J lost 5 bases; unmatched junction nucleotides: 9. Sorted-subset replicate PCRs used around 200 ng of genomic DNA. This amount corresponded to about 30,000 T cell genomes. Repertoires were generated with immunoSEQ multiplex PCR, while TCRdb's copy carries only in-frame clones and drops some. The repertoire holds roughly 1,500,000 clones, with approximately 98% as singletons. Nashville, Tennessee was home to all donors, who were Caucasian adults. A word on this clone: Its antigen is not identified.

The chain recombines TRBV7-9 with TRBJ2-5; 8 bases are a match to TRBD2. The TCR originated in a man aged 25-45 years in good health. The sample consisted of naive CD4+ T cells sorted from blood. Subset defined: CD45RA+ positively selected. The CDR3 bases are TGTGCCAGCAGCTTAGGGGGGACTAGTCCGATTGAGACCCAGTACTTC. It encodes CASSLGGTSPIETQYF. Full variable domain (missing parts from reference TRBV7-9 and TRBJ2-5): DTGVSQNPRHKITKRGQNVTFRCDPISEHNRLYWYRQTLGQGPEFLTYFQNEAQLEKSRLLSDRFSAERPKGSFSTLEIQRTEQGDSAMYLCASSLGGTSPIETQYFGPGTRLLVL.